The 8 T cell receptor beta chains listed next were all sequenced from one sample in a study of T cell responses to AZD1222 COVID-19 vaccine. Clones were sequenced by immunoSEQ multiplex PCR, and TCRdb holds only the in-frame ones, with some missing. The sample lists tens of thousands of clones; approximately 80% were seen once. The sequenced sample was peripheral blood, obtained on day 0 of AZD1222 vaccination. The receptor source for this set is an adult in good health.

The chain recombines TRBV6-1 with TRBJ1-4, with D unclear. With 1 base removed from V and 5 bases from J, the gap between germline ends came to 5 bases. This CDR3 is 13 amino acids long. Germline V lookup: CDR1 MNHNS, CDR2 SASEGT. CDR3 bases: TGTGCCAGCAGTGAAGGCTTCAATGAAAAACTGTTTTTT. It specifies CASSEGFNEKLFF.

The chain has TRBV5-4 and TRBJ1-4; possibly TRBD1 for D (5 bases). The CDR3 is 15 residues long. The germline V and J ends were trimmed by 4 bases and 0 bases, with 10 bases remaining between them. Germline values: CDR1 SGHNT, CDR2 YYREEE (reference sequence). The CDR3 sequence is CASSPGGATNEKLFF. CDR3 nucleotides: TGTGCCAGCAGCCCCGGAGGGGCAACTAATGAAAAACTGTTTTTT.

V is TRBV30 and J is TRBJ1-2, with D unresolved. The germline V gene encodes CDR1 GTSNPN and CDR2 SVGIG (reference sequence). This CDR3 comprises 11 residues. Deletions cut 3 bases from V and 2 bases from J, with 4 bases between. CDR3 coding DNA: TGTGCCTGGAGCCCAAACTATGGCTACACCTTC. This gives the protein CAWSPNYGYTF.

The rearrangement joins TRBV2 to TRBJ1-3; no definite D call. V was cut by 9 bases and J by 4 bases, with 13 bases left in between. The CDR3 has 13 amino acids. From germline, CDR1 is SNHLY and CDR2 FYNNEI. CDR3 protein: CARRGGSGNTIYF. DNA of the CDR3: TGTGCCAGGAGAGGAGGGTCCGGAAACACCATATATTTT. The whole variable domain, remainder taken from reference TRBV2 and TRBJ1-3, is EPEVTQTPSHQVTQMGQEVILRCVPISNHLYFYWYRQILGQKVEFLVSFYNNEISEKSEIFDDQFSVERPDGSNFTLKIRSTKLEDSAMYFCARRGGSGNTIYFGEGSWLTVV.

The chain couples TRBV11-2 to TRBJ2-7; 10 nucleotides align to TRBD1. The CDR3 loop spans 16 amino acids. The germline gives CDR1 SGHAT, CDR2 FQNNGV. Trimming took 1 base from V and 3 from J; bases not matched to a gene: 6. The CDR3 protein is CASSLVRGQGIYEQYF. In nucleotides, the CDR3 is TGTGCCAGCAGCTTAGTAAGGGGACAGGGGATCTACGAGCAGTACTTC.

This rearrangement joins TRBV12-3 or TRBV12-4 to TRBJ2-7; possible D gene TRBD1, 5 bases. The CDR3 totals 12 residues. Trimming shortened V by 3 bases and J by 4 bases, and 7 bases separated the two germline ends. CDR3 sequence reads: CASSLGQYEQYF. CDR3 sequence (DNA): TGTGCCAGCAGTTTGGGGCAGTACGAGCAGTACTTC.

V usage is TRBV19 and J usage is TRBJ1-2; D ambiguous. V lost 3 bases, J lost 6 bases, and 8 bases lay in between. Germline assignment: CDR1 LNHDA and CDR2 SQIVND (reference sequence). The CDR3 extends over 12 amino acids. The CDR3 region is CASSMARNGYTF. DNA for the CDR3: TGTGCCAGTAGTATGGCGCGGAATGGCTACACCTTC.

CDR3 region: CASRTQGGRAFF. CDR3 nucleotides: TGTGCCAGCAGGACCCAGGGGGGCAGAGCTTTCTTT. The chain uses TRBV12-3 or TRBV12-4 and TRBJ1-1; 7 nucleotides match TRBD1. J was trimmed by 10 bases and V by 6 bases; bases with no gene match: 8. CDR3 length: 12 residues.